This T cell receptor (beta chain) was captured by sequencing in a study of post-analysis software for immune sequencing data (dated by TCRdb to between 2014 and 2016). About the full investigation: Disease courses on record covered relapsing-remitting, secondary progressive and progressive-relapsing multiple sclerosis, though some patients had no subtype annotation. Patient repertoires were compared against 10 to 12 previously published healthy control repertoires from donors aged 6 to 25 years. A subset of samples was prepared in parallel using single-end sample barcoding, then pooled and co-amplified after Illumina adapter ligation. Findings and caveats that apply to the study as a whole: Patients showed significantly higher frequencies than controls for roughly 5 TRBV segments, among them TRBV5-6, TRBV5-1 and TRBV20-1. When samples were clustered directly using the F measure, samples prepared in the same batch co-clustered strongly, which prompted a batch-effect correction. Normalized Chao1 diversity was significantly lower in multiple sclerosis patients than controls, suggesting substantial peripheral T-cell clonal expansion. The multiple sclerosis patient group was slightly younger than the control group.

To demonstrate the VDJtools post-analysis software, the study profiled TCR beta repertoires from the peripheral blood of approximately twelve young patients with multiple sclerosis. The multiple sclerosis patients were children and adolescents between roughly 6 and 16 years of age. Libraries were constructed by PCR. Sequencing was performed on an Illumina HiSeq 2500. To reduce PCR and sequencing biases, unique molecular identifiers were incorporated into the TCR beta cDNA libraries. Per 1 to 10 million input T cells, around 500,000 cDNA molecules were obtained, such that each molecule approximated one T cell. The patient libraries were prepared and sequenced using the same protocol as the earlier healthy control dataset. Samples belonging to the same batch were prepared together, multiplexed and sequenced on a shared HiSeq lane. Under the source paper's analysis protocol: Raw barcoded reads were processed with MIGEC, and single-read molecular identifier groups were discarded before consensus assembly and CDR3 extraction. VDJtools was used for post-analysis of the clonotype tables, with diversity normalized by down-sampling every dataset to the smallest sample size. Repertoire overlap clustering matched CDR3 amino acid but not nucleotide sequences to correct batch-related cross-sample contamination. The public sequencing data were trimmed at Q25 with fastp and processed into clonotypes with MiXCR by TCRdb, which kept only in-frame beta chains. Here each entry gathers all rows of one CDR3 protein and keeps the most common genes and DNA. It is TCRdb's table, rather than the study itself, that gives the V and J calls and clone size. Here the sample has some 500,000 distinct CDR3 sequences; 40% to 55% occur a single time. The leading ten clones occupy around 10% of the sample.

CDR1 SGHDT and CDR2 YYEEEE were looked up in the germline V gene. V was cut back by 5 bases and J by 4 bases, leaving a gap of 15 bases between them. The CDR3 sequence holds 14 residues, the cysteine and phenylalanine included. The only DNA kept is the CDR3, 42 bases in frame from the first base. Notes on this clonotype: Its antigen is still unknown. No base-level quality is on record; no much larger clone is a single base apart.

The chain links TRBV5-6 with TRBJ2-5; TRBD1 could be the D gene, as 7 bases match. This receptor was taken from a girl aged 10-17 years with multiple sclerosis. Sequencing was performed on blood. The CDR3 protein is CASSLLQGGETQYF. The DNA sequence is as follows: TGTGCCAGCAGTTTATTGCAGGGGGGAGAGACCCAGTACTTC.